This paragraph covers one T cell receptor (beta chain) sequence. This sample was included in a study of cytomegalovirus exposure and HLA in healthy donors. Germline V gene data show CDR1 as MNHEY and CDR2 as SVGAGI. The length of the CDR3 is 14 residues. V was pared by 7 bases and J by 4 bases, with 14 bases between. PCR involved 60 Vbeta and 13 Jbeta primers. Profiling relied on immunoSEQ multiplex PCR, and the TCRdb table lists in-frame clones only, not all of them. The sample has 70,000 or so clones; over 75% are singletons. The sample was PBMCs. The sequence was collected from a woman aged 30 to 39 in good health and CMV-seropositive. This rearrangement joins TRBV6-5 to TRBJ1-5; weak D call: TRBD1 (6 bases). The CDR3 coding sequence is TGTGCCAGCAATTATCGACAGGAAAATCAGCCCCAGCATTTT. This translates into CASNYRQENQPQHF.